This paragraph reports one T cell receptor (beta chain). Antigen: not known. The data originate from a study of identical twins. Study outcomes and limitations: Clonotypes of the beta chain that were abundant in cord blood carried fewer insertions (memory repertoires showed none).

MiXCR, run by TCRdb on the 5' RACE reads, gives a single entry per CDR3 protein. The sample has about 530,000 distinct CDR3 sequences; approximately 20% are singletons. With V trimmed by 3 bases and J by 6 bases, 5 bases remained unmatched. The CDR3 spans 16 residues. Germline CDR1 and CDR2: KGHDR and SFDVKD. Healthy Caucasians made up all donors. The sample was also linked to a second study, of yellow fever vaccine responses in identical twins.

The sequence derives from a woman aged 18 to 35 in good health. The genes are TRBV24-1 and TRBJ2-2; 11 bases match TRBD1. Sequencing was performed on CD4+ T cells sorted from blood. The CDR3 sequence is CATSDAGQGASGELFF. The CDR3 DNA reads as TGTGCCACCAGTGATGCAGGACAGGGGGCGTCCGGGGAGCTGTTTTTT.